Following are 23 T cell receptor beta chains from one sample sequenced in a study of CXCR3-negative and CXCR3-positive naive CD8 T cells. General observations from the study: Naive cells that were CXCR3-positive had more hydrophobic TRB CDR3s (compared with CXCR3-negative naive cells).

For these receptors, no antigen is known. UMI-labeled 5' RACE yielded the TRB cDNA libraries. TCRdb reanalyzed the 5' RACE reads, giving one entry per CDR3 protein sequence and no DNA. In total, the table holds roughly 120,000 distinct CDR3 sequences. Sample: naive CXCR3+ CD8+ T cells from blood. Stated subset: CD45RO-CCR7+CD27+CD95- naive CD8+ T cells expressing CXCR3 (TNR3+). These receptor sequences come from a human donor in good health. Some clones in this sample may be carry-over from other donors' samples.

The chain recombines TRBV25-1 with TRBJ2-7. Germline V gene data show CDR1 as MGHDK and CDR2 as SYGVNS. The length of the CDR3 is 14 residues. CDR3 protein: CASSELGNSYEQYF.

The genes are TRBV28 and TRBJ1-5. CDR1 and CDR2 from the germline V gene are MDHEN and SYDVKM. The CDR3 extends over 16 amino acids. The CDR3 region is CASSLIERNSNQPQHF.

V usage is TRBV12-3 or TRBV12-4 and J usage is TRBJ1-1. This CDR3 is built from 13 residues. The CDR3 reads CASSSQEGLEAFF.

This chain joins TRBV19 and TRBJ2-1. In germline, CDR1 is LNHDA, CDR2 SQIVND (reference sequence). The CDR3 has 11 residues. This CDR3 reads CASSKGNEQFF.

The rearrangement links TRBV30 to TRBJ2-7. This CDR3 is built from 12 residues. CDR1 GTSNPN and CDR2 SVGIG come from the germline V gene (reference sequence). Here the CDR3 reads CAWTVDSYEQYF.

This chain links TRBV12-3 or TRBV12-4 with TRBJ2-3; TCRdb designates TRBD1, a call that cannot be tested without DNA. The CDR3 has 16 amino acids. CDR3 in amino acids: CASSSTAGGATDTQYF.

The chain joins TRBV15 to TRBJ2-3; the TRBD1 assignment by TCRdb is unverifiable without DNA. The CDR3 extends over 13 amino acids. From germline, CDR1 is LNHNV and CDR2 YYDKDF (reference sequence). The CDR3 sequence: CATSREAGDTQYF.

The chain links TRBV29-1 to TRBJ2-6; TCRdb returns TRBD1, unconfirmable since there is no DNA. Germline V gene sequence: CDR1 SQVTM, CDR2 ANQGSEA. The CDR3 runs 13 residues. The CDR3 protein is CSVRVPGANVLTF.

J is TRBJ2-2 and V is TRBV29-1; checking the TCRdb D call of TRBD1 is not possible without DNA. The germline V gene has CDR1 SQVTM and CDR2 ANQGSEA. CDR3 length equals 15 residues. The CDR3 sequence: CSVEDRDPNTGELFF.

This rearrangement joins TRBV2 to TRBJ2-3; the TCRdb D gene call, TRBD1, has no DNA to confirm it. Germline V gives CDR1 SNHLY, CDR2 FYNNEI. The CDR3 runs 16 residues. The CDR3 sequence: CASSHRDRGLVDTQYF.

This sequence joins TRBV29-1 and TRBJ2-7; the TRBD2 assignment by TCRdb is unverifiable without DNA. This CDR3 is built from 11 residues. Germline-derived CDR1 and CDR2 are SQVTM and ANQGSEA. This CDR3 is CSVWRGYEQYF.

The chain employs TRBV7-2 and TRBJ1-1; TCRdb's assignment of TRBD1 cannot be checked, as there is no DNA. CDR3 length equals 14 residues. CDR1 and CDR2 (germline): SGHTA, FQGNSA. This CDR3 is CASSLWGTNTEAFF.

V gene TRBV4-1 combines with J gene TRBJ1-1; lacking DNA, the TRBD1 call made by TCRdb goes unchecked. The CDR3 is 14 amino acids. Germline V CDR1 and CDR2: MGHRA, YSYEKL. CDR3 region: CASSLRQAGTEAFF.

CDR3 sequence: CASSPPGATEAFF. This rearrangement joins TRBV7-9 to TRBJ1-1; the D call of TRBD1 rests on TCRdb alone, since no DNA is present to check it. This CDR3 contains 13 residues. From germline, CDR1 is SEHNR and CDR2 FQNEAQ (reference sequence).

V usage is TRBV9 and J usage is TRBJ2-3. The germline CDR1 and CDR2 sequences are SGDLS and YYNGEE. CDR3 length equals 14 residues. CDR3 amino acids: CASSVWESTDTQYF.

The genes are TRBV5-6 and TRBJ1-1. Germline values: CDR1 SGHDT, CDR2 YYEEEE. CDR3 size: 14 residues. The CDR3 loop reads CASSFGSGNTEAFF.

The V and J genes are TRBV4-2 and TRBJ1-2; TCRdb proposes TRBD1, but this gene call is untestable without DNA. The CDR3 covers 14 residues. The V gene's germline CDR1 is LGHNA and CDR2 YNFKEQ. The chain's CDR3 is CASSQDLGAYGYTF.

The chain is built from TRBV28 and TRBJ2-1; TCRdb returns TRBD1, unconfirmable since there is no DNA. Per the germline V gene, CDR1 is MDHEN and CDR2 is SYDVKM. This CDR3 is built from 12 residues. This CDR3 reads CASTDSYNEQFF.

The chain carries TRBV4-3 and TRBJ2-7. The V gene's germline CDR1 is LGHNA and CDR2 YSLEER. The CDR3 length is 14 residues. CDR3: CASSQDRIAYEQYF.

The chain uses TRBV7-2 and TRBJ2-7; TCRdb lists TRBD1, though no DNA is available to test this call. The CDR3 has 15 amino acids. Germline CDR1 is SGHTA and CDR2 is FQGNSA. The CDR3 is CASSWEQGAKNEQYF.

V and J are TRBV7-2 and TRBJ2-5; TCRdb reports TRBD2, a call that lacks DNA to check it against. Germline CDR1 and CDR2: SGHTA and FQGNSA. The CDR3 is 14 amino acids. The CDR3 spells CASSLSPGPQTQYF.

The rearrangement joins TRBV7-8 to TRBJ2-1; as DNA is missing, the TRBD2 call by TCRdb cannot be tested. The CDR3 sequence is 15 residues long. CDR1 SGHVS and CDR2 FQNEAQ come from the germline V gene. CDR3 loop: CASTRTSGNWNEQFF. Together with reference TRBV7-8 and TRBJ2-1, the CDR3 gives the full variable domain: GAGVSQSPRYKVAKRGQDVALRCDPISGHVSLFWYQQALGQGPEFLTYFQNEAQLDKSGLPSDRFFAERPEGSVSTLKIQRTQQEDSAVYLCASTRTSGNWNEQFFGPGTRLTVL.

The chain employs TRBV5-1 and TRBJ1-2; the TRBD1 assignment by TCRdb is unverifiable without DNA. There are 19 residues in the CDR3. Germline CDR1 reads SGHRS; CDR2 reads YFSETQ. The CDR3 here is CASSLAPGQEIRANYGYTF.